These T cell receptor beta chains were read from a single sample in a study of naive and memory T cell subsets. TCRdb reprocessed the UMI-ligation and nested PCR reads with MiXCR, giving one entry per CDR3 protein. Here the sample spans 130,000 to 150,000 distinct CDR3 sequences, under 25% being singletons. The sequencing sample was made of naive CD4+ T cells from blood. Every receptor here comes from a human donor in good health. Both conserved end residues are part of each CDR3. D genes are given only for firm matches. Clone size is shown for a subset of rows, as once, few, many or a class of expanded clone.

CASSWRTTDIQYF | TGTGCCAGCAGCTGGAGAACTACGGACATTCAGTACTTC | TRBJ2-4 | - | TRBV9 | many
CASSGRGLAGGTDTQYF | TGTGCCAGCAGCGGCAGGGGCCTAGCGGGAGGGACAGATACGCAGTATTTT | TRBJ2-3 | TRBD2 | TRBV7-2 | -
CSAPGRETYEQYF | TGCAGTGCCCCGGGGCGGGAGACCTACGAGCAGTACTTC | TRBJ2-7 | TRBD2 | TRBV20-1 | few
CSVASRLRDTQYF | TGCAGCGTTGCTAGTCGTTTGAGAGATACGCAGTATTTT | TRBJ2-3 | - | TRBV29-1 | -
CATITALNTEAFF | TGTGCCACCATCACGGCCCTGAACACTGAAGCTTTCTTT | TRBJ1-1 | - | TRBV24-1 | -
CASEGQGPSEQYF | TGTGCCAGCGAAGGACAGGGTCCAAGCGAGCAGTACTTC | TRBJ2-7 | TRBD1 | TRBV6-6 | few
CASRYNGQLNTGELFF | TGTGCCAGCCGTTACAACGGACAGCTCAACACCGGGGAGCTGTTTTTT | TRBJ2-2 | - | TRBV6-5 | many
CASSHGLAEIYEQYF | TGTGCCAGCAGCCACGGACTAGCGGAGATCTACGAGCAGTACTTC | TRBJ2-7 | TRBD2 | TRBV7-2 | few
CASSLGTERTDTQYF | TGTGCCAGCAGTTTAGGGACGGAGCGCACAGATACGCAGTATTTT | TRBJ2-3 | - | TRBV12-3/TRBV12-4 | -
CASSLGVGMHF | TGTGCCAGCAGCTTAGGCGTGGGAATGCACTTC | TRBJ2-7 | - | TRBV7-9 | -
CASSNYRGSTDTQYF | TGTGCCAGTAGTAACTACAGGGGGTCGACAGATACGCAGTATTTT | TRBJ2-3 | TRBD1 | TRBV19 | -
CASSYGTSGTLETQYF | TGTGCCAGCAGTTATGGGACTAGCGGGACGCTAGAGACCCAGTACTTC | TRBJ2-5 | TRBD2 | TRBV6-5 | many
CASSPTRDTYNEQFF | TGTGCCAGCAGCCCTACCCGGGACACCTACAATGAGCAGTTCTTC | TRBJ2-1 | - | TRBV7-9 | few
CASSFPGHRGPPGETQYF | TGTGCCAGCAGTTTCCCCGGACACAGGGGCCCGCCCGGGGAGACCCAGTACTTC | TRBJ2-5 | TRBD1 | TRBV28 | many
CASGAGETQYF | TGTGCCAGCGGGGCGGGAGAGACCCAGTACTTC | TRBJ2-5 | - | TRBV6-5 | -
CSAWAGGATGANVLTF | TGCAGTGCTTGGGCAGGGGGCGCGACTGGGGCCAACGTCCTGACTTTC | TRBJ2-6 | TRBD1 | TRBV20-1 | -
CASSRSGGTGSHEQYF | TGTGCCAGCAGCCGATCGGGCGGGACAGGGAGTCACGAGCAGTACTTC | TRBJ2-7 | TRBD1 | TRBV28 | many
CASTLLLGQNSYNEQFF | TGTGCCAGCACCCTACTATTGGGACAGAACTCCTACAATGAGCAGTTCTTC | TRBJ2-1 | TRBD1 | TRBV28 | -
CASSPLTRSTEAFF | TGTGCCAGCAGCCCTCTGACACGGAGCACTGAAGCTTTCTTT | TRBJ1-1 | - | TRBV6-2/TRBV6-3 | -
CSALIGQANTEAFF | TGCAGTGCTTTGATCGGACAGGCGAACACTGAAGCTTTCTTT | TRBJ1-1 | TRBD1 | TRBV20-1 | few
CSVSGSSTDTQYF | TGCAGCGTGTCGGGGAGTAGCACAGATACGCAGTATTTT | TRBJ2-3 | - | TRBV29-1 | -
CASSYSRLRGTDTQYF | TGTGCCAGCAGTTACTCGCGACTACGAGGCACAGATACGCAGTATTTT | TRBJ2-3 | - | TRBV6-2/TRBV6-3 | -
CASSPSSQNTEAFF | TGTGCCAGCTCACCCTCCAGCCAGAACACTGAAGCTTTCTTT | TRBJ1-1 | - | TRBV18 | -
CASSVGLRGHGYTF | TGTGCCAGCAGCGTAGGTCTTCGGGGACACGGCTACACCTTC | TRBJ1-2 | - | TRBV9 | -
CASSYQGGSGSSYEQYF | TGTGCCAGCAGTTACCAAGGGGGTAGCGGGAGCTCCTACGAGCAGTACTTC | TRBJ2-7 | TRBD2 | TRBV6-6 | -
CASSVDWTGAGYTF | TGTGCCAGCAGCGTAGACTGGACAGGGGCTGGCTACACCTTC | TRBJ1-2 | TRBD1 | TRBV7-9 | few